This TCR beta chain was recovered during a study of T-cell reconstitution after alpha-beta-depleted transplantation in children. This clonotype has a handful of counts. Its specificity is not known. The CDR3 is 14 amino acids. Germline lookup yields CDR1 KGHSH and CDR2 LQKENI. With 4 bases clipped from V and 11 bases from J, the junction kept 10 bases outside the gene matches. Study-wide points: Where alpha-beta T cells came from about two months after transplant was reportedly several hundred expanded graft clones. Certain patients had high TCRbeta diversity at day 60, and it came from recipient T cells and thymic progenitors that survived. Most T-cell counts and diversity one year after the transplant came from T cells that were newly produced.

The library targeted TCRbeta and was prepared with unique molecular identifiers. TCRdb used MiXCR to reprocess the PCR reads, holding one entry per CDR3 protein. The sample shows about 510,000 distinct CDR3 sequences, about an eighth of them seen only once. The sequencing here drew on PBMCs, mostly from graft donor cells, taken 180 days after TCRalphabeta/CD19-depleted stem cell transplant. The rearrangement uses TRBV18 and TRBJ1-1; 10 bases match TRBD1. The receptor was derived from a female patient aged 2-9 years who had a stem cell transplant for aplastic anemia, so the T cells may come from the graft donor. The CDR3 sequence: CASSRGTGAGYAFF. In DNA form, the CDR3 reads TGTGCCAGCTCACGCGGGACAGGGGCGGGGTACGCTTTCTTT.